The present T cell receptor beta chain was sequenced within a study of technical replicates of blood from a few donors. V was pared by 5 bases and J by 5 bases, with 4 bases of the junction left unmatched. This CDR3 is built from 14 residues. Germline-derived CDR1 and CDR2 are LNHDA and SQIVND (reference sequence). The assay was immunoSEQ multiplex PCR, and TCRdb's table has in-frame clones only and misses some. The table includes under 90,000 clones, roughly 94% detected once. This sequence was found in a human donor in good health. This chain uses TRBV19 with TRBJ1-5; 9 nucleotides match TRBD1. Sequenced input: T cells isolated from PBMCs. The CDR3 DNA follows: TGTGCCAGTAGTGCCGGGACAGGGTATCAGCCCCAGCATTTT. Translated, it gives CASSAGTGYQPQHF.